This TCR beta chain was profiled in a study of blood T cell repertoires in COVID-19. For the study at large: The samples span acute and convalescent COVID-19 from the United States, Italy and Spain. PBMCs, B-cell-depleted T cells, or T cells were the source of the cDNA or gDNA that made up the material.

The CDR3 runs 13 residues. After removal of 3 bases from V and 8 bases from J, the junction contained 3 bases not matched to a gene. Germline assignment: CDR1 SGHTA and CDR2 FQGNSA. As handled by the study authors: Amplifying reference gene primers gave estimates of nucleated cell counts. Produced via immunoSEQ multiplex PCR; TCRdb's table is partial and in-frame only. That table furnishes V, J and clone size, whereas the DNA furnished D and trimming. The repertoire holds about 87,000 clones, with around nine tenths as singletons. The sequencing input was peripheral blood. The TCR was taken from a man aged 35 to 55 with acute or convalescent COVID-19. The chain is built from TRBV7-2 and TRBJ2-1, with TRBD1 matching 8 bases. CDR3 loop: CASSFGQGHEQFF. In DNA, the CDR3 is TGTGCCAGCAGCTTTGGACAGGGCCATGAGCAGTTCTTC.